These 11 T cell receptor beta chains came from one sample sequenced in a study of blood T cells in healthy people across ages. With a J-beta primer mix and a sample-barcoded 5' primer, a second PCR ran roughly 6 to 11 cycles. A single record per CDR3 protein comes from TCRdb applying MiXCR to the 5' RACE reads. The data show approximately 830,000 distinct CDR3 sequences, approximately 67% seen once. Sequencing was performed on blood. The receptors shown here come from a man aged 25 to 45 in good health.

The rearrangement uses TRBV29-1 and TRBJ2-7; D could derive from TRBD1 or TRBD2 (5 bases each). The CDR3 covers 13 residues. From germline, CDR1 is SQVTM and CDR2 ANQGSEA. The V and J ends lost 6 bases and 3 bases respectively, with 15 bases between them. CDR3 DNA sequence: TGCAGCGTGAATGGGGGTCTTTACTACGAGCAGTACTTC. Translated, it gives CSVNGGLYYEQYF.

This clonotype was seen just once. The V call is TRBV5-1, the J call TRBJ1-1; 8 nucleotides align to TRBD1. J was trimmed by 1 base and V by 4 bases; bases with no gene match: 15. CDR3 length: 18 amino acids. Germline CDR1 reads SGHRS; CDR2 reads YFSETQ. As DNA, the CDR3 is TGCGCCAGCAGCCCCACGCCCCAGGGGGCGCGAAGGAACACTGAAGCTTTCTTT. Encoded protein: CASSPTPQGARRNTEAFF.

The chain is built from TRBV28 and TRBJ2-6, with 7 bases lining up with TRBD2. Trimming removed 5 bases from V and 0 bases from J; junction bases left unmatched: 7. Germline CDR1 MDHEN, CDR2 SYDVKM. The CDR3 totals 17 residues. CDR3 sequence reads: CASSPGGRSSGANVLTF. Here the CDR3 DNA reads TGTGCCAGCAGTCCGGGGGGACGGTCCTCTGGGGCCAACGTCCTGACTTTC.

The CDR3 loop is CASSSRTGSRWTNEKLFF. In nucleotides, the CDR3 is TGTGCCAGCAGCTCACGGACAGGTTCCCGGTGGACTAATGAAAAACTGTTTTTT. This rearrangement joins TRBV11-2 to TRBJ1-4; 7 bases line up with TRBD1. CDR1 is SGHAT and CDR2 is FQNNGV in the germline V gene. J gave up 2 bases and V 4 bases, and 13 bases lay outside the gene matches. This CDR3 contains 18 residues. The entire variable domain, with the rest obtained from reference TRBV11-2 and TRBJ1-4, is as follows: EAGVAQSPRYKIIEKRQSVAFWCNPISGHATLYWYQQILGQGPKLLIQFQNNGVVDDSQLPKDRFSAERLKGVDSTLKIQPAKLEDSAVYLCASSSRTGSRWTNEKLFFGSGTQLSVL.

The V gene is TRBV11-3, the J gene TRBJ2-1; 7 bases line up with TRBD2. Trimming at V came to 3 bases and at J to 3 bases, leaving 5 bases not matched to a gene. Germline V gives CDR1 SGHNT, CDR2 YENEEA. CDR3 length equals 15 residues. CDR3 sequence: CASSLGRGFYNEQFF. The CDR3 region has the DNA TGTGCCAGCAGCTTGGGGCGGGGGTTCTACAATGAGCAGTTCTTC.

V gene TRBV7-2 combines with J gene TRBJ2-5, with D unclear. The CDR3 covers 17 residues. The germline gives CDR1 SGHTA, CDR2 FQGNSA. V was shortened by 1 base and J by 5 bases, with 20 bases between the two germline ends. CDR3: CASSLEIGSGPMETQYF. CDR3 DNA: TGTGCCAGCAGCTTAGAAATAGGGTCTGGGCCAATGGAGACCCAGTACTTC.

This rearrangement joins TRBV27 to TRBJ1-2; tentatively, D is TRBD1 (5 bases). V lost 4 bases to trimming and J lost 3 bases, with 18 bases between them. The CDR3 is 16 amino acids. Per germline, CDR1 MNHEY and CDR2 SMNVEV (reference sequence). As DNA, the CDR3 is TGTGCCAGCAGTTCCCCGATAAGGGGTGTTTACTATGGCTACACCTTC. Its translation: CASSSPIRGVYYGYTF.

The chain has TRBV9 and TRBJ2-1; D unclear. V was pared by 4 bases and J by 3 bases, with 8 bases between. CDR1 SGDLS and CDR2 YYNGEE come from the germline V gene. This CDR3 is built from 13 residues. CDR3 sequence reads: CASSHALYNEQFF. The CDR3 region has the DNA TGTGCCAGCAGCCACGCCCTCTACAATGAGCAGTTCTTC.

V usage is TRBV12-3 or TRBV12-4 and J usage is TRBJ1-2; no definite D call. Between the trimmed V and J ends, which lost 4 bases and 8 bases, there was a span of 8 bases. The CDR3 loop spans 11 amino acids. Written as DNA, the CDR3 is TGTGCCAGCAGTTCCAGTGGCGGCTACACCTTC. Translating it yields CASSSSGGYTF.

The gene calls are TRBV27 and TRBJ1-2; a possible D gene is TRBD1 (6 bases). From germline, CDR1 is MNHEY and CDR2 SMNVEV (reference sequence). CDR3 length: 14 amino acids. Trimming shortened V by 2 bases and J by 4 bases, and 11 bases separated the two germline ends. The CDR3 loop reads CASSLNTGTYGYTF. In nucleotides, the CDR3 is TGTGCCAGCAGTTTAAATACAGGGACCTATGGCTACACCTTC.

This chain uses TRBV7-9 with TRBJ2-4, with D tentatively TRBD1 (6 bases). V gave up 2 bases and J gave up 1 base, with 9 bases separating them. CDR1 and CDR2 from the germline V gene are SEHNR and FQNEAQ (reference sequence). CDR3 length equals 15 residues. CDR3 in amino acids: CASSLMQGAKNIQYF. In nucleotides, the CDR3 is TGTGCCAGCAGCTTAATGCAGGGGGCCAAAAACATTCAGTACTTC.